The sequence of this T cell receptor beta chain was determined in a study of blood T cell repertoires in COVID-19. Study information: COVID-19 samples collected from the United States, Italy and Spain covered acute and convalescent phases.

The CDR3 runs to 14 residues. V lost 2 bases and J lost 9, with 11 bases in between. Per the germline V gene, CDR1 is SGHVS and CDR2 is FQNEAQ. This clone was counted only a few times. As originally analysed: Estimation of nucleated cell counts was performed using reference gene primer amplification. The data were produced by immunoSEQ multiplex PCR, yet TCRdb's version contains in-frame clones alone and is incomplete. V and J calls and clone size are as listed in that table; D and trimming were resolved from the DNA. This table has more than 60,000 clones, roughly 70% appearing once. The chain joins TRBV7-8 to TRBJ1-6; D gene unclear. Sample: peripheral blood. The sequence was collected from a human donor with acute or convalescent COVID-19. The donor label of this sample is uncertain. This CDR3 reads CASSLFGELSPLHF. The CDR3 region has the DNA TGTGCCAGCAGCTTATTCGGGGAACTTTCACCCCTCCACTTT.